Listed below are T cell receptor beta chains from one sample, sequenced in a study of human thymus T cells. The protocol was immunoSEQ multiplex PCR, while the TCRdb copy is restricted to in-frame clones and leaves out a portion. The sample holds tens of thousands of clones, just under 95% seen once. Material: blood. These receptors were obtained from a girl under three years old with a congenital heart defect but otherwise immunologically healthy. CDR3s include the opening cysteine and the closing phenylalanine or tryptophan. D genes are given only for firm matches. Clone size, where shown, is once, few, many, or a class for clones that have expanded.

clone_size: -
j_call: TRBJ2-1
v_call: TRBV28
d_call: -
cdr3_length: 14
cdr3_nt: TGTGCCAGCAGTTTATGGGGGGCGACCAATGAGCAGTTCTTC
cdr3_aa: CASSLWGATNEQFF

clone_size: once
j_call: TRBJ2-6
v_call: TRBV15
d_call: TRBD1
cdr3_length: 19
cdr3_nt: TGTGCCACCAGCCCAAGGGACAGGGGGGCGATTTCTGGGGCCAACGTCCTGACTTTC
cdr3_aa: CATSPRDRGAISGANVLTF

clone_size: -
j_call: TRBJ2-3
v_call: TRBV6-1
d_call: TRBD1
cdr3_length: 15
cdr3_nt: TGTGCCAGCAGTGAGGGACAGGGGGCGAGGAATACGCAGTATTTT
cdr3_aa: CASSEGQGARNTQYF

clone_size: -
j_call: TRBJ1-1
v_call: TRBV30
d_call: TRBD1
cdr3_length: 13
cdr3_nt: TGTGCCTGGAAGACAGGGGGAGGATCTGAAGCTTTCTTT
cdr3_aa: CAWKTGGGSEAFF

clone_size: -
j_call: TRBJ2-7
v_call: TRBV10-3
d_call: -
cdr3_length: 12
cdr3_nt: TGTGCCATCAGCAAAGGGTTCTACGAGCAGTACTTC
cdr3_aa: CAISKGFYEQYF

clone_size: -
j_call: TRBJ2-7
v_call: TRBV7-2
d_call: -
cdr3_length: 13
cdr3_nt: TGTGCCAGCAGCTTAGACCTAGCCTACGAGCAGTACTTC
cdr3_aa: CASSLDLAYEQYF

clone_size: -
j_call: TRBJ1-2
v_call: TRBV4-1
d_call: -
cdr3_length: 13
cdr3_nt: TGCGCCAGCAGCCAGAGTGGGGTACAGGATCACACCTTC
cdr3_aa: CASSQSGVQDHTF

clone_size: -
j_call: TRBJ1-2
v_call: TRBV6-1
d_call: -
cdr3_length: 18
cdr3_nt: TGTGCCAGCAGTGAAGCCCAGTCGGCACAGGGTGAGAACTATGGCTACACCTTC
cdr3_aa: CASSEAQSAQGENYGYTF

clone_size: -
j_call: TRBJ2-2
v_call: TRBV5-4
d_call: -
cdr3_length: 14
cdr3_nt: TGTGCCACCAGGTGGGGGGCGTCAACCGGGGAGCTGTTTTTT
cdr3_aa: CATRWGASTGELFF

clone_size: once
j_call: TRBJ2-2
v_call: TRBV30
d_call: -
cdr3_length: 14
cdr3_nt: TGTGCCTGGGCCCTGGGAGTGAACACCGGGGAGCTGTTTTTT
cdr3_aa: CAWALGVNTGELFF

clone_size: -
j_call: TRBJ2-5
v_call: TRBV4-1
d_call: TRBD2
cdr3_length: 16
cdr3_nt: TGCGCCAGCAGCCAAGAAGGGCTAGCGGGAGGGGAGACCCAGTACTTC
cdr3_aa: CASSQEGLAGGETQYF

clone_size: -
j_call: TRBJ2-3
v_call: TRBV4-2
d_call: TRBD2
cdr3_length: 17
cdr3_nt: TGTGCCAGCAGCCAAGAACGTACGGCGGGAGGGCCAGATACGCAGTATTTT
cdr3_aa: CASSQERTAGGPDTQYF

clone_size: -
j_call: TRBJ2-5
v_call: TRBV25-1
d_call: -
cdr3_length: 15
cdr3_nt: TGTGCCAGTACCCCCGACAGTTTACTCCAAGAGACCCAGTACTTC
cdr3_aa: CASTPDSLLQETQYF

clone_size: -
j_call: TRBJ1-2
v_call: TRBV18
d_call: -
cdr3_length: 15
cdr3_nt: TGTGCCAGCTCACCCGGACAGACCGGAGGCTATGGCTACACCTTC
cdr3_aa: CASSPGQTGGYGYTF

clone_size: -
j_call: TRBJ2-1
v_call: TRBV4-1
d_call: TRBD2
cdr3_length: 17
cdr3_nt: TGCGCCAGCAGCCAAAAGGGGAGCGGGACTTGGCACAATGAGCAGTTCTTC
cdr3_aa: CASSQKGSGTWHNEQFF

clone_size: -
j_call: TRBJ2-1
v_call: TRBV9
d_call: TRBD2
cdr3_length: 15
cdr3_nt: TGTGCCAGCAGCGTGGCGAGCGGGAGGTGGAATGAGCAGTTCTTC
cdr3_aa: CASSVASGRWNEQFF

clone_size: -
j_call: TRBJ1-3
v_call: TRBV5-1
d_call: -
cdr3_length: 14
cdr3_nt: TGCGCCAGCAGCTTGGGTACCTCTGGAAACACCATATATTTT
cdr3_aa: CASSLGTSGNTIYF

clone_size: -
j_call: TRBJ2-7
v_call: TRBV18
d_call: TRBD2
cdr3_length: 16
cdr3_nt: TGTGCCAGCTCCCCCTCTATGAGCGGGGCGGGCTACGAGCAGTACTTC
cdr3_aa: CASSPSMSGAGYEQYF

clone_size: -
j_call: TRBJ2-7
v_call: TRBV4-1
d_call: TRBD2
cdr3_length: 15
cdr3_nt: TGCGCCAGCAGCCCCGCAGCGGGAGGGCCCTACGAGCAGTACTTC
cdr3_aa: CASSPAAGGPYEQYF

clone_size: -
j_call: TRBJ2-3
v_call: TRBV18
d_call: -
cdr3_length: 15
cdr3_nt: TGTGCCAGCTCACTCCGGACCCCCCGGGCAGATACGCAGTATTTT
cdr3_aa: CASSLRTPRADTQYF

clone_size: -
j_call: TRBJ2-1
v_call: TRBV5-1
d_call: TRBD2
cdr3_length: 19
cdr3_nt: TGCGCCAGCAGCCCGCTGGGTAGCGGGAGGATTCGGTCCTACAATGAGCAGTTCTTC
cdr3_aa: CASSPLGSGRIRSYNEQFF

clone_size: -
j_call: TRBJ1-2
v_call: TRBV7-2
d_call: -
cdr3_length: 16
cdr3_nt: TGTGCCAGCAGCTTAAATCCGGGGGCGCTTGGCTATGGCTACACCTTC
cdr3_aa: CASSLNPGALGYGYTF

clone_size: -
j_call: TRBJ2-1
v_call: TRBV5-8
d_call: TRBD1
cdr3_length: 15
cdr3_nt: TGTGCCAGCAGCTGGCAGGGGGAGCACTACAATGAGCAGTTCTTC
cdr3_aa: CASSWQGEHYNEQFF

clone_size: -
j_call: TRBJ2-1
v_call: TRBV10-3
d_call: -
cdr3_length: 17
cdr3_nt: TGTGCCATCAGTGATCTTGCCCGGGCTAGGGGGTGGAATGAGCAGTTCTTC
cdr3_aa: CAISDLARARGWNEQFF

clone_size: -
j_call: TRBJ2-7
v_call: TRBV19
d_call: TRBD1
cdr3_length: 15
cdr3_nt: TGTGCCAGTAGTATTTTAGCAGGGGGCGCATACGAGCAGTACTTC
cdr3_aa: CASSILAGGAYEQYF

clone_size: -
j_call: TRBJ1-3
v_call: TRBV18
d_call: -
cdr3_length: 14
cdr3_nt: TGTGCCAGCTCACTATCACAGGGTGAAGACACCATATATTTT
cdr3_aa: CASSLSQGEDTIYF

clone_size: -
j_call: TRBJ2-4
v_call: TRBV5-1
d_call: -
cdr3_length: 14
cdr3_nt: TGCGCCAGCAGCTTGTTAGGACTGGAAAACATTCAGTACTTC
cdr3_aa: CASSLLGLENIQYF

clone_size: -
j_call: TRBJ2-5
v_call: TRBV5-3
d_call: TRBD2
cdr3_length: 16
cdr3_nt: TGTGCCAGAATGTGGGGTCTGATAGCGGGACGGGAGACCCAGTACTTC
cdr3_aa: CARMWGLIAGRETQYF

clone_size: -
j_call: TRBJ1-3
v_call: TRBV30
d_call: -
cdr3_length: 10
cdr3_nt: TGTGCCTGGAGTGGAAACACCATATATTTT
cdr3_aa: CAWSGNTIYF

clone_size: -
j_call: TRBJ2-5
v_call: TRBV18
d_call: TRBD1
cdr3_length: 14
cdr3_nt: TGTGCCAGCTCATCTACAGGGGGCCCAGAGACCCAGTACTTC
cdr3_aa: CASSSTGGPETQYF

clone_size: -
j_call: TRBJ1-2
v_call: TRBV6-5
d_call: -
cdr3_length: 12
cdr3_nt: TGTGCCAGCAGACAGGGTGTCTATGGCTACACCTTC
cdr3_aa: CASRQGVYGYTF

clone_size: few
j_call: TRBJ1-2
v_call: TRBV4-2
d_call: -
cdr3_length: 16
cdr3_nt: TGTGCCAGCAGCACGTGGAGGGGCATGGCTAACTATGGCTACACCTTC
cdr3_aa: CASSTWRGMANYGYTF

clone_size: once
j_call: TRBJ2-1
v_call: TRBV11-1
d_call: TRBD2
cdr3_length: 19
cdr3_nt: TGTGCCAGCAGCAACCGACTAGCGGGAGGCCCAAAACGGGGCAATGAGCAGTTCTTC
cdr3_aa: CASSNRLAGGPKRGNEQFF

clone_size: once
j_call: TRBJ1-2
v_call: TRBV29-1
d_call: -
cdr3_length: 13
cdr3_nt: TGCAGCGTTGCCGGGGTTTGGGGCTATGGCTACACCTTC
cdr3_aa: CSVAGVWGYGYTF

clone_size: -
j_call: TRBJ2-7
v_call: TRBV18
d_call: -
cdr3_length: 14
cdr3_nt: TGTGCCAGCTCACCGAACGACATTAACTACGAGCAGTACTTC
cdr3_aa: CASSPNDINYEQYF

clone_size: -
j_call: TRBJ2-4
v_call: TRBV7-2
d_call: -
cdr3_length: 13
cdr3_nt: TGTGCCAGCAGCTCTATAGCCAAAAACATTCAGTACTTC
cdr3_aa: CASSSIAKNIQYF